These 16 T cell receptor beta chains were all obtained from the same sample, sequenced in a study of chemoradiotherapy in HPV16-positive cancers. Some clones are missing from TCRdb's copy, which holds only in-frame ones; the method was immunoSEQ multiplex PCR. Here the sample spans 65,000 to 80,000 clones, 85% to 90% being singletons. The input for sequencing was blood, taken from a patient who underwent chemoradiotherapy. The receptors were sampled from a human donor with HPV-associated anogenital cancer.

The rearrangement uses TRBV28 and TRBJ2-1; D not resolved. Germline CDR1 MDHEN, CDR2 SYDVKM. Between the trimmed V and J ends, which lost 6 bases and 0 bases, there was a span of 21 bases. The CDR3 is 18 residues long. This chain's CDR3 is CASRQRMALWSSYNEQFF. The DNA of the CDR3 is TGTGCCAGCAGACAGAGAATGGCTTTGTGGAGCTCCTACAATGAGCAGTTCTTC.

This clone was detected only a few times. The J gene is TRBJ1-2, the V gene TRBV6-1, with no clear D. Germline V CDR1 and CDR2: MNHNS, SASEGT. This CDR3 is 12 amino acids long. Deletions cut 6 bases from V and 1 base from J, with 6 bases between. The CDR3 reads CASRAFNYGYTF. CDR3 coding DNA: TGTGCCAGCAGGGCCTTTAACTATGGCTACACCTTC.

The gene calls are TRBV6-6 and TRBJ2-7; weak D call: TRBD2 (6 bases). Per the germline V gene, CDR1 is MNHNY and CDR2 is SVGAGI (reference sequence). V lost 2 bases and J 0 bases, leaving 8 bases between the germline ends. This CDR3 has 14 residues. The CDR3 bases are TGTGCCAGCAGTTACGTCGGGAGCTCCTACGAGCAGTACTTC. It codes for CASSYVGSSYEQYF.

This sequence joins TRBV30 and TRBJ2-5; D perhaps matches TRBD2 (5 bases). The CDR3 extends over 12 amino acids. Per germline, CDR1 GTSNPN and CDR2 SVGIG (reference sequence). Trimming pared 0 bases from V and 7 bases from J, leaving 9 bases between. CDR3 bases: TGTGCCTGGAGTGTCGGGGTTGGGACCCAGTACTTC. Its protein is CAWSVGVGTQYF.

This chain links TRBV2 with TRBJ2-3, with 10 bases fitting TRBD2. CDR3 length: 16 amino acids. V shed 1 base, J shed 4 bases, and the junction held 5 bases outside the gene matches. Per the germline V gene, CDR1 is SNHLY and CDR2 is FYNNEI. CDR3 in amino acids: CASSEGLAGNSDTQYF. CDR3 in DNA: TGTGCCAGCAGTGAAGGACTAGCGGGCAATTCAGATACGCAGTATTTT. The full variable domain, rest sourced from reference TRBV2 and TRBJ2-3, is EPEVTQTPSHQVTQMGQEVILRCVPISNHLYFYWYRQILGQKVEFLVSFYNNEISEKSEIFDDQFSVERPDGSNFTLKIRSTKLEDSAMYFCASSEGLAGNSDTQYFGPGTRLTVL.

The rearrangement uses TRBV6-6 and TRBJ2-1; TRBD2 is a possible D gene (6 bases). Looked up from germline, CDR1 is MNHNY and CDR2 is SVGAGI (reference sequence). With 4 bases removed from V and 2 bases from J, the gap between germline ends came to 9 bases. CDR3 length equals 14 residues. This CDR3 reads CASSLEGPYNEQFF. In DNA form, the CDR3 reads TGTGCCAGCAGTTTGGAGGGACCCTACAATGAGCAGTTCTTC.

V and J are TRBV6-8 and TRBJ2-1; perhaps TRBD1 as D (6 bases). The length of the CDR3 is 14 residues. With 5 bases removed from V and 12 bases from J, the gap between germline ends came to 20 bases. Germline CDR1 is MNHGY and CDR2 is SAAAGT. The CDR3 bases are TGTGCCAGCAGTCCCGGGACACTGTTATTATGGCAGTTCTTC. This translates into CASSPGTLLLWQFF.

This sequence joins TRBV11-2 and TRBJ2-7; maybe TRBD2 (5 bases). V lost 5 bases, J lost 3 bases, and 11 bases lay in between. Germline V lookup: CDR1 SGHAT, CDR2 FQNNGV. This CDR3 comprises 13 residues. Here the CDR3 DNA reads TGTGCCAGCAGCCGGAGCGGATTCTACGAGCAGTACTTC. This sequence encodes CASSRSGFYEQYF.

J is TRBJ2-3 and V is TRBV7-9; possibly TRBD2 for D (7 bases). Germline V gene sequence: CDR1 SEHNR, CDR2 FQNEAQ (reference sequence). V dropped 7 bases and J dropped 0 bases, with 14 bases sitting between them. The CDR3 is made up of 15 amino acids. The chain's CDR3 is CASKRGGVSTDTQYF. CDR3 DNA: TGTGCCAGCAAGCGAGGGGGGGTAAGCACAGATACGCAGTATTTT.

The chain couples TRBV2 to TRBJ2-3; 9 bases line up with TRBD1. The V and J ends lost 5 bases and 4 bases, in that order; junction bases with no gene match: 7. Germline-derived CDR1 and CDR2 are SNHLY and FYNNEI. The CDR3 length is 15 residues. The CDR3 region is CASSPGTGMADTQYF. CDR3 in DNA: TGTGCCAGCAGTCCCGGGACAGGGATGGCAGATACGCAGTATTTT.

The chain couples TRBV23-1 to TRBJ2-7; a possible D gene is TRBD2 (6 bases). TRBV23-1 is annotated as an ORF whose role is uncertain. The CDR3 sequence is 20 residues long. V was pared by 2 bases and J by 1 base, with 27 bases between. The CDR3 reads CASSQGGFVGHLLGSYEQYF. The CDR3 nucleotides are TGCGCCAGCAGTCAAGGGGGGTTCGTGGGGCACCTCTTGGGGTCCTACGAGCAGTACTTC.

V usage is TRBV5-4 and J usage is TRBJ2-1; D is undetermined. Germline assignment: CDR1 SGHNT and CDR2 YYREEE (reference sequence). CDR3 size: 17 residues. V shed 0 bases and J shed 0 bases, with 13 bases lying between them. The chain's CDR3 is CASSLDGPFSSYNEQFF. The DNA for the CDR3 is TGTGCCAGCAGCTTGGACGGCCCTTTTAGCTCCTACAATGAGCAGTTCTTC.

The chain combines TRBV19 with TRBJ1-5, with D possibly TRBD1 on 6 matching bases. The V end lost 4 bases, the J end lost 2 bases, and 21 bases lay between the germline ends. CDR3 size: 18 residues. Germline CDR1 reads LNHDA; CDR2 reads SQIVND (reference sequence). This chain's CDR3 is CASSTPPDSPFGNQPQHF. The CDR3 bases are TGTGCCAGTAGTACCCCGCCGGACAGTCCATTTGGCAATCAGCCCCAGCATTTT.

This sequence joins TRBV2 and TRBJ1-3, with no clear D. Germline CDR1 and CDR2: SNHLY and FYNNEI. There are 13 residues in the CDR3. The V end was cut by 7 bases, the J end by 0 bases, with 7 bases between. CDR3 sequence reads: CASNLDSGNTIYF. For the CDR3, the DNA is TGTGCCAGCAATCTGGACTCTGGAAACACCATATATTTT.

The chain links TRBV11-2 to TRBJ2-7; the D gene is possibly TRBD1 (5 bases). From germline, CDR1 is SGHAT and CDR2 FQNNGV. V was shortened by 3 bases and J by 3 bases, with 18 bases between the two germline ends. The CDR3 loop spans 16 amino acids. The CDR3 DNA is TGTGCCAGCAGCTTCCGGCTGACAGATAATGGCTACGAGCAGTACTTC. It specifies CASSFRLTDNGYEQYF. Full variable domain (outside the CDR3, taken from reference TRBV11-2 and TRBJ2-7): EAGVAQSPRYKIIEKRQSVAFWCNPISGHATLYWYQQILGQGPKLLIQFQNNGVVDDSQLPKDRFSAERLKGVDSTLKIQPAKLEDSAVYLCASSFRLTDNGYEQYFGPGTRLTVT.

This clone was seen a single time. CDR3 nucleotide sequence: TGTGCCAGCAGTTTAGAAGAGACCTACGAGCAGTACTTC. Translated, it gives CASSLEETYEQYF. The V call is TRBV28, the J call TRBJ2-7; D unclear. The CDR3 covers 13 residues. Germline CDR1 and CDR2: MDHEN and SYDVKM. V was clipped by 2 bases and J by 2 bases, with 7 bases between them.